One and the same sample provided the 31 T cell receptor beta chains below, sequenced in a study of regulatory T cells in long-lasting Graves disease. For TCR beta, libraries came from iRepertoire HTBI primers and Arm-PCR of CDR3 regions. TCRdb processed the multiplex PCR reads anew with MiXCR; each CDR3 protein has one entry. Of 700,000 or so distinct CDR3 sequences in the sample, about 32% were seen once. The time point was: persistent/refractory GD, antithyroid drugs over 5 years with positive TRAb. Following extraction of RNA from PBMCs, that RNA was used to make the TCR library. The sequencing used peripheral blood mononuclear cells (PBMCs), collected when the disease was refractory, from a patient treated with antithyroid drugs. These TCRs come from a female donor with Graves disease.

This clonotype showed up just a few times. The V gene is TRBV12-3 or TRBV12-4, the J gene TRBJ2-2; TRBD1 matches 8 bases. The ends lost 5 bases at V and 6 bases at J; junction bases unmatched: 8. This CDR3 has 15 amino acids. DNA for the CDR3: TGTGCCAGCAGTCCGAAAAGACAGGGGTCCGGGGAGCTGTTTTTT. Translation: CASSPKRQGSGELFF.

This clonotype was observed a few times. A much bigger clone sits one base away, suggesting this may be a read error. This chain connects TRBV13 to TRBJ2-7, with D hard to call. This CDR3 has 15 amino acids. V gave up 0 bases and J gave up 0 bases, with 9 bases separating them. CDR1 and CDR2 (germline): PRHDT, FYEKMQ (reference sequence). Here the CDR3 DNA reads TGTGCCAGCAGCTTAGGGACAAGGAGCTCCTACGAGCAGTACTTC. The encoded protein is CASSLGTRSSYEQYF.

The chain uses TRBV9 and TRBJ1-4; D remains ambiguous. This CDR3 is built from 16 residues. Trimming took off 0 bases at V and 7 bases at J, with 16 bases between the two ends. The germline V gene has CDR1 SGDLS and CDR2 YYNGEE. The CDR3 protein is CASSVGPTLFGEKLFF. In DNA form, the CDR3 reads TGTGCCAGCAGCGTAGGACCTACCCTATTCGGTGAAAAACTGTTTTTT.

The chain links TRBV9 to TRBJ2-7; D gene ambiguous. Per the germline V gene, CDR1 is SGDLS and CDR2 is YYNGEE. V was cut by 5 bases and J by 3 bases, with 18 bases left in between. The CDR3 runs to 15 residues. The CDR3 sequence is CASSPRLTTNYEQYF. Written as DNA, the CDR3 is TGTGCCAGCAGTCCTCGCTTGACGACCAACTACGAGCAGTACTTC.

This clonotype was seen at least ten times. This sequence joins TRBV12-3 or TRBV12-4 and TRBJ2-5; 10 nucleotides align to TRBD2. This CDR3 has 15 residues. The trim removed 3 bases at V and 5 bases at J, leaving 6 bases unmatched. The CDR3 coding sequence is TGTGCCAGCAGTTTCCGAGCGGGAGGGCAGGAGACCCAGTACTTC. It specifies CASSFRAGGQETQYF.

V gene TRBV29-1 combines with J gene TRBJ1-1; 9 nucleotides match TRBD1. With V trimmed by 7 bases and J by 3 bases, 6 bases remained unmatched. Per germline, CDR1 SQVTM and CDR2 ANQGSEA. The CDR3 length is 13 residues. The CDR3 DNA reads TGCAGCGGGGGTGACAGGGGGTACACTGAAGCTTTCTTT. Protein product: CSGGDRGYTEAFF.

The sample holds a few counts of this clonotype. The rearrangement joins TRBV20-1 to TRBJ1-3, with TRBD1 identical over 7 bases. J lost 0 bases, V lost 5 bases, and 4 bases had no gene match. This CDR3 contains 14 residues. The germline gives CDR1 DFQATT, CDR2 SNEGSKA (reference sequence). CDR3 residues: CSAARDSSGNTIYF. CDR3 bases: TGCAGTGCTGCCCGGGACAGCTCTGGAAACACCATATATTTT.

The chain couples TRBV2 to TRBJ2-3, with D perhaps TRBD2 (5 bases). Germline lookup yields CDR1 SNHLY and CDR2 FYNNEI. With 7 bases removed from V and 4 bases from J, the gap between germline ends came to 15 bases. The CDR3 has 14 residues. The CDR3: CASTGGSPADTQYF. DNA of the CDR3: TGTGCCAGCACGGGCGGGTCACCAGCAGATACGCAGTATTTT.

This clonotype was seen more than once but under ten times. The chain joins TRBV10-3 to TRBJ1-3; D is perhaps TRBD1 (5 bases). The CDR3 contains 11 residues. Trimming took off 4 bases at V and 8 bases at J, with 6 bases between the two ends. The germline gives CDR1 ENHRY, CDR2 SYGVKD. The CDR3 coding sequence is TGTGCCATCAGTGGAGGGGACACCATATATTTT. Amino acid sequence: CAISGGDTIYF.

This clonotype was observed many times. The chain carries TRBV28 and TRBJ1-5; TRBD1 matches at 7 bases. The J segment lost 3 bases and the V segment lost 3 bases, leaving 2 bases of the junction unmatched. The germline V gene encodes CDR1 MDHEN and CDR2 SYDVKM. This CDR3 is 14 amino acids long. For the CDR3, the DNA is TGTGCCAGCAGTTTGGGACAGATCAATCAGCCCCAGCATTTT. Translating it yields CASSLGQINQPQHF.

The chain couples TRBV4-1 to TRBJ2-7; D gene ambiguous. This CDR3 is 13 amino acids long. The germline V and J ends were trimmed by 1 base and 3 bases, with 7 bases remaining between them. Germline V gives CDR1 MGHRA, CDR2 YSYEKL. The CDR3 nucleotides are TGCGCCAGCAGCCAAGTAGGCAGCTACGAGCAGTACTTC. Protein: CASSQVGSYEQYF.

V and J are TRBV3-1 and TRBJ1-1; D is uncertain. V dropped 3 bases and J dropped 11 bases, with 13 bases sitting between them. Per germline, CDR1 LGHDT and CDR2 YNNKEL (reference sequence). This CDR3 contains 12 residues. The CDR3 sequence: CASSQSPLGAFF. The DNA of the CDR3 is TGTGCCAGCAGCCAGTCCCCTCTTGGCGCTTTCTTT.

This clonotype has only a few counts. This chain links TRBV20-1 with TRBJ2-2; 14 bases fit TRBD2. The CDR3 runs 18 residues. Germline lookup yields CDR1 DFQATT and CDR2 SNEGSKA (reference sequence). The V and J ends lost 0 bases and 2 bases, in that order; junction bases with no gene match: 5. DNA of the CDR3: TGCAGTGCTAGAGACCCGACTAGCGGGAGGGCCAACACCGGGGAGCTGTTTTTT. Translated, it gives CSARDPTSGRANTGELFF.

The rearrangement joins TRBV10-3 to TRBJ2-7; D may be TRBD2 (6 bases). Germline V gene lookup returns CDR1 ENHRY and CDR2 SYGVKD. V shed 8 bases and J shed 3 bases, with 11 bases lying between them. The CDR3 sequence is 12 residues long. The CDR3 DNA follows: TGTGCCATCGGCGGGGCGGGCTACGAGCAGTACTTC. It yields the protein CAIGGAGYEQYF.

V gene TRBV27 combines with J gene TRBJ1-1; no definite D call. The V end was cut by 2 bases, the J end by 6 bases, with 13 bases between. There are 14 residues in the CDR3. Germline values: CDR1 MNHEY, CDR2 SMNVEV (reference sequence). Here the CDR3 reads CASSLKGGLAEAFF. CDR3 DNA sequence: TGTGCCAGCAGTTTAAAGGGCGGGTTGGCTGAAGCTTTCTTT.

In its sample, this clonotype was seen many times. CDR3 nucleotide sequence: TGTGCCAGCAGTGAAGAAGGGGTTGGCTACACCTTC. Translated, it gives CASSEEGVGYTF. The chain couples TRBV2 to TRBJ1-2, with D maybe TRBD1 (5 bases). This CDR3 has 12 residues. Germline values: CDR1 SNHLY, CDR2 FYNNEI. Trimming stripped 1 base from V and 7 bases from J, with 7 bases between.

There are many counts of this clonotype. This CDR3 is CSVGRGSYEQYF. In DNA form, the CDR3 reads TGCAGCGTTGGGAGGGGGTCCTACGAGCAGTACTTC. The V gene is TRBV29-1, the J gene TRBJ2-7, with D perhaps given as TRBD1 or TRBD2 (6 bases each). Germline CDR1 and CDR2: SQVTM and ANQGSEA. The CDR3 extends over 12 amino acids. Trimming pared 4 bases from V and 1 base from J, leaving 8 bases between.

This clonotype showed up just a few times. The V and J genes are TRBV10-2 and TRBJ2-7, with TRBD1 identical over 8 bases. J gave up 2 bases and V 8 bases, and 5 bases lay outside the gene matches. CDR1 is WSHSY, CDR2 SAAADI, per germline. The CDR3 loop spans 13 amino acids. The CDR3 loop is CASAWDRTYEQYF. CDR3 sequence (DNA): TGCGCCAGCGCCTGGGACAGGACCTACGAGCAGTACTTC.

This clonotype has more than one count but fewer than ten. The rearrangement links TRBV5-6 to TRBJ2-7, with TRBD1 identical over 7 bases. This CDR3 has 14 residues. Germline values: CDR1 SGHDT, CDR2 YYEEEE. V shed 0 bases, J shed 2 bases, and the junction held 2 bases outside the gene matches. In DNA, the CDR3 is TGTGCCAGCAGCTTGGGGGACAGCACCTACGAGCAGTACTTC. Protein: CASSLGDSTYEQYF.

This chain joins TRBV6-5 and TRBJ2-7; D gene unclear. Germline loops: CDR1 MNHEY, CDR2 SVGAGI. V lost 2 bases to trimming and J lost 5 bases, with 10 bases between them. This CDR3 comprises 13 residues. The CDR3 here is CASSYIQVHEQYF. The CDR3 DNA reads TGTGCCAGCAGTTACATCCAGGTTCACGAGCAGTACTTC.

This clonotype has only a few counts. This chain links TRBV15 with TRBJ2-5, with a possible D match to TRBD2 (5 bases). Germline CDR1 is LNHNV and CDR2 is YYDKDF (reference sequence). The CDR3 is 12 residues long. The ends were cut back, 0 bases at V and 9 bases at J, with 8 bases in the middle. CDR3 amino acids: CATSRDQRAQYF. As DNA, the CDR3 is TGTGCCACCAGCAGAGATCAGAGGGCCCAGTACTTC.

This clonotype was counted between two and nine times. V usage is TRBV20-1 and J usage is TRBJ2-7; a possible D gene is TRBD1 (6 bases). V was clipped by 4 bases and J by 1 base, with 14 bases between them. CDR1 and CDR2 (germline): DFQATT, SNEGSKA (reference sequence). CDR3 size: 14 residues. CDR3 in amino acids: CSATPFGQSYEQYF. The CDR3 bases are TGCAGTGCTACCCCCTTCGGACAGTCCTACGAGCAGTACTTC.

This clonotype occurred many times. V usage is TRBV28 and J usage is TRBJ1-3, with unresolved D. Trimming shortened V by 9 bases and J by 5 bases, and 17 bases separated the two germline ends. The CDR3 is made up of 14 amino acids. CDR1 and CDR2 from the germline V gene are MDHEN and SYDVKM. CDR3 nucleotides: TGTGCCAGTGAGGGAGTTGACACTCGAAACACCATATATTTT. Encoded protein: CASEGVDTRNTIYF.

Only a few counts were recorded for this clonotype. The J gene is TRBJ2-1, the V gene TRBV3-1; a possible D gene is TRBD1 (6 bases). Germline-derived CDR1 and CDR2 are LGHDT and YNNKEL (reference sequence). The CDR3 sequence is 14 residues long. Trimming left V 11 bases short and J 1 base short, with 15 bases between. CDR3 region: CAAQKGESYNEQFF. In DNA, the CDR3 is TGTGCCGCCCAGAAGGGGGAGTCCTACAATGAGCAGTTCTTC.

This clonotype was detected once. The chain has TRBV11-2 and TRBJ2-5; TRBD2 agrees at 10 bases. The J call is uncertain, as TRBJ2-3 better fits the DNA end. The germline V gene encodes CDR1 SGHAT and CDR2 FQNNGV. The CDR3 has 14 amino acids. The CDR3, as DNA: TGTGCCAGCAGCTTAGCTAGCGGGGGACGTACGCAGTATTTT. This codes for CASSLASGGRTQYF.

This clonotype appeared many times. The rearrangement uses TRBV6-1 and TRBJ1-1; TRBD1 is a possible D gene (5 bases). Germline loops: CDR1 MNHNS, CDR2 SASEGT. V dropped 4 bases and J dropped 0 bases, with 9 bases sitting between them. The CDR3 covers 14 residues. In DNA, the CDR3 is TGTGCCAGCAGTGGCCCGGGACTGAACACTGAAGCTTTCTTT. Its translation: CASSGPGLNTEAFF.

In its sample, this clonotype was seen many times. This sequence joins TRBV28 and TRBJ1-1, with D unresolved. Trimming stripped 6 bases from V and 0 bases from J, with 14 bases between. Germline V gene sequence: CDR1 MDHEN, CDR2 SYDVKM. The CDR3 is 15 amino acids. CDR3 residues: CASSFGRGMNTEAFF. The CDR3 DNA sequence: TGTGCCAGCAGCTTCGGCCGGGGTATGAACACTGAAGCTTTCTTT.

Many counts were recorded for this clonotype. The genes are TRBV12-3 or TRBV12-4 and TRBJ1-4; D is perhaps TRBD1 (6 bases). With 3 bases removed from V and 3 bases from J, the gap between germline ends came to 17 bases. The CDR3 consists of 17 residues. The CDR3 region has the DNA TGTGCCAGCAGTTTCGGGGGCAGTATCGTGGCTAATGAAAAACTGTTTTTT. Translated: CASSFGGSIVANEKLFF.

This clonotype showed up just once. This chain joins TRBV25-1 and TRBJ1-6, with D possibly matching TRBD1 (5 bases). The CDR3 length is 18 residues. Germline values: CDR1 MGHDK, CDR2 SYGVNS. Trimming stripped 2 bases from V and 0 bases from J, with 14 bases between. The chain's CDR3 is CASSENAWGSSYNSPLHF. Written as DNA, the CDR3 is TGTGCCAGCAGTGAAAACGCCTGGGGGAGCTCCTATAATTCACCCCTCCACTTT.

This clonotype was seen repeatedly, ten times or more. The chain employs TRBV15 and TRBJ1-6, with a tentative D call TRBD1 (6 bases). The length of the CDR3 is 17 residues. CDR1 is LNHNV and CDR2 is YYDKDF in the germline V gene (reference sequence). V gave up 0 bases and J gave up 10 bases, with 19 bases separating them. Here the CDR3 reads CATSRDPRAGETSPLHF. For the CDR3, the DNA is TGTGCCACCAGCAGAGATCCCCGGGCAGGGGAAACCTCACCCCTCCACTTT.

This clonotype was found many times. The chain combines TRBV5-1 with TRBJ1-1; tentative D call: TRBD1 (6 bases). V was clipped by 0 bases and J by 6 bases, with 15 bases between them. CDR1 SGHRS and CDR2 YFSETQ come from the germline V gene. The CDR3 totals 15 residues. Here the CDR3 DNA reads TGCGCCAGCAGCTTGGAGGAGGGGGGGTTCGCTGAAGCTTTCTTT. Its translation: CASSLEEGGFAEAFF.